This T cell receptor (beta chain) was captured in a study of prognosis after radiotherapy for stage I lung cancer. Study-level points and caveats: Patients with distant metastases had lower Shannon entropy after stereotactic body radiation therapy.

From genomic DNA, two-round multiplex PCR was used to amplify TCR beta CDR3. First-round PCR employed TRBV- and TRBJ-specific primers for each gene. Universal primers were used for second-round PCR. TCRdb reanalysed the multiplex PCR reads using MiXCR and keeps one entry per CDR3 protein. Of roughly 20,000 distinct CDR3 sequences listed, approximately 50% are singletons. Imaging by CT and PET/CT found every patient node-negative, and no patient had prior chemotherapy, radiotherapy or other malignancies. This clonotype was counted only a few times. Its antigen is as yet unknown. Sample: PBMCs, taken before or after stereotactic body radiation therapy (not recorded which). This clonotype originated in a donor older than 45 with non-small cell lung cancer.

The DNA of the CDR3 is TGCAGTGCTAATGGACAGGCACTACAAGGGGGGAATGAGCAGTTCTTC. Residues: CSANGQALQGGNEQFF. This sequence joins TRBV20-1 and TRBJ2-1, with D perhaps TRBD1 (7 bases). The CDR3 runs to 16 residues. The germline V gene has CDR1 DFQATT and CDR2 SNEGSKA (reference sequence). V was shortened by 4 bases and J by 7 bases, with 23 bases between the two germline ends.